This section outlines one T cell receptor beta chain sequence together with its context. The clone's antigen remains unknown. The input lacks base qualities; no much larger clone sits a single base away. Collaborating institutions collected whole blood in K2EDTA tubes following their own protocols. For TCRbeta analysis, collaborator samples were shipped as frozen whole blood, as isolated PBMCs, or as DNA extracted from either sample type. This specimen comes from a study of blood T cell repertoires in COVID-19 (dated by TCRdb to the early 2020s). In the study overall: Samples from collaborators originated in the United States, Italy and Spain and spanned both the acute and convalescent phases of COVID-19. Samples were obtained from the ongoing ImmuneRACE study (first 160 participants) and from over 1,000 subjects provided by 6 global collaborators. Where HLA class I and class II types were available, the types were taken from metadata supplied by the sample provider, not from assay-based typing. Nearly every sample came with metadata listing a de-identified subject ID, COVID-19 status, age in years and sex. Deeply sampled blood TCRbeta repertoires from subjects exposed to, actively infected with, or recovered from COVID-19 were included in the dataset. The repertoires were released in a freely available public database meant as a resource for research on the immune response to SARS-CoV-2. The material from the prospective study consisted of cDNA or gDNA derived from T cells, B-cell-depleted T cells, or PBMCs.

TCRbeta CDR3 regions were amplified from genomic DNA using the immunoSEQ Assay, a bias-controlled multiplex PCR. On the authors' methods: The number of nucleated cells in each sample was estimated by amplification of reference gene primers within the assay. To quantify the absolute abundance of each unique TCRbeta CDR3 rearrangement, sequence reads were collapsed and filtered. For each sample, productive Simpson clonality was calculated by taking the square root of Simpson's diversity index across productive rearrangements. TCRdb stores this immuneACCESS table with in-frame sequences only. Part of the clones is absent; in the studies checked, under half of the shortfall reflects unresolved V genes, and no reason is known for the rest. D and trimming come from the DNA, and the V and J calls and clone size come from that table. The sample includes some 150,000 clones, with over 80% observed a single time. Together, the top ten hold roughly 1.5% of the sample.

There are 15 amino acids in the CDR3, from cysteine to phenylalanine inclusive. Here the CDR3 DNA is all that survives: 45 bases in frame from base 1. Trimming leaves V shorter by 8 bases and J shorter by 0 bases, with the junction holding 7 bases beyond the gene matches. Via the germline V gene, CDR1 is SGHAT and CDR2 FQNNGV. Study-level results and caveats: How much clinical and demographic metadata was included differed by source and by participant, and the metadata was provided uncurated.

The sequenced sample was peripheral blood. The sequence was collected from a human donor in a cohort sampled during active COVID-19. The chain links TRBV11-2 with TRBJ1-3; 7 of the junction bases match TRBD1. At the DNA level, the sequence is TGTGCCAGCGAAACTAAGGGGGCCTCTGGAAACACCATATATTTT. It is translated as CASETKGASGNTIYF.